The text below deals with one T cell receptor (beta chain). In the authors' methods: Amplified reference gene primers provided the basis for estimating nucleated cell counts. Sequencing was performed with immunoSEQ multiplex PCR; in TCRdb, only in-frame clones are kept and a portion is missing. D and trimming were read from the DNA, whereas the V and J calls and clone size are those reported in that table. The data contain over 150,000 clones, more than 60% of them singletons. The data originate from a study of blood T cell repertoires in COVID-19. Study summary: Samples representing acute and convalescent COVID-19 were sourced from the United States, Italy and Spain. PBMCs, B-cell-depleted T cells, or T cells were the source of the cDNA or gDNA that made up the material.

The V segment lost 3 bases and the J segment 4 bases; nucleotides outside the gene matches: 9. CDR3 length: 15 amino acids. Germline lookup yields CDR1 SGDLS and CDR2 YYNGEE. The chain links TRBV9 to TRBJ1-2; 7 bases are shared with TRBD1. Sequences were obtained from peripheral blood. The TCR comes from a man aged 55 to 70 with acute or convalescent COVID-19. This CDR3 is CASSGYLQGTYGYTF. CDR3 coding DNA: TGTGCCAGCAGCGGATACCTACAGGGGACCTATGGCTACACCTTC.